Sequencing of this T cell receptor (beta chain) was carried out in a study of CD8+CD57+ T cells in acquired aplastic anemia. Sequenced patients had shown CD8+CD57+ cell expansion by flow cytometry. The CDR3 contains 14 residues. Germline-derived CDR1 and CDR2 are SGHDT and YYEEEE. V gave up 4 bases and J gave up 3 bases, with 13 bases separating them. TCR beta VDJ and CDR3 were profiled, and genomic DNA was the template. TCRdb re-called the reads through MiXCR, storing one row per CDR3 protein. Of 150,000 to 200,000 distinct CDR3 sequences listed, around 50% are singletons. J is TRBJ1-2 and V is TRBV5-6; D is unclear. Specimen: sorted CD4+, CD8+, or CD8+CD57+ T cells (not recorded which) from PBMCs. The sequence was collected from a human donor with aplastic anemia. CDR3 sequence reads: CASSPAREDYGYTF. The CDR3 DNA is TGTGCCAGCAGCCCCGCTCGAGAAGACTATGGCTACACCTTC.